This T cell receptor (beta chain) appears in the sequencing data of a study of T-cell reconstitution after alpha-beta-depleted transplantation in children (dated by TCRdb to the mid-2010s). For the wider study: Using TCR repertoire profiling, the study quantitatively followed how T-cell immune reconstitution unfolded in children after TCRalphabeta/CD19-depleted allogeneic hematopoietic cell transplantation. Broad study findings and their caveats: Apparently early alphabetaT-cell count recovery about two months after transplant reportedly relied on only several hundred rapidly expanded clones derived from non-depleted graft cells. The high TCRbeta diversity at day 60 in some patients was ascribed to recipient T cells and intrathymic progenitors that had survived conditioning. The frequencies of hyperexpanded clones fell over the following months, and after one year, T-cell counts and TCRbeta diversity were mostly attributed to newly produced T cells.

The method was PCR. Sequencing relied on an Illumina HiSeq 2500. To normalize quantification of the TCRbeta repertoire, the TCR libraries were built with molecular barcoding that relied on unique molecular identifiers. TCRdb trimmed public reads at Q25 via fastp, called clones via MiXCR and kept in-frame beta chains. All rows with the same CDR3 protein become a single entry with the most common DNA and genes. Within this sample are 210,000 or so distinct CDR3 sequences, with roughly a tenth of them counted one time only. The ten top clones hold 28% of the sample. The sample's treatment or condition label, in plain terms: allogeneic hematopoietic cell transplantation with graft depleted of TCRalphabeta T cells and CD19 B cells. The transplant recipients were children given TCRalphabeta/CD19-depleted allogeneic hematopoietic cell grafts. This clonotype was recorded a few times. Its cognate antigen has yet to be identified. No much larger clone exists at a distance of one base, and base qualities are not known.

The CDR3 measures 17 amino acids from cysteine to phenylalanine. Of the read, only the CDR3 DNA is kept; its 51 bases are in frame from base 1. For CDR1 and CDR2, the germline V gene lists SGHDT and YYEEEE. Between the V and J ends, shortened by 2 bases and 3 bases respectively, the junction contains 19 bases. This material consisted of PBMCs, taken before TCRalphabeta/CD19-depleted stem cell transplant. The chain is encoded by TRBV5-6 joined to TRBJ2-3; a weak D assignment points to TRBD1 (7 bases agree). The receptor was isolated from a child younger than two with acute myeloid leukemia, due to receive a stem cell transplant. In nucleotide form, the sequence is TGTGCCAGCAGCTTAACCAACGCACAGGGGAGGACAGATACGCAGTATTTT. Translated, it gives CASSLTNAQGRTDTQYF. With the rest looked up from the reference TRBV5-6 and TRBJ2-3 genes rather than sequenced, the full variable domain is DAGVTQSPTHLIKTRGQQVTLRCSPKSGHDTVSWYQQALGQGPQFIFQYYEEEERQRGNFPDRFSGHQFPNYSSELNVNALLLGDSALYLCASSLTNAQGRTDTQYFGPGTRLTVL.